These 22 T cell receptor beta chains were all obtained from the same sample, sequenced in a study of T cell repertoires in aging, cancer and after chemotherapy. A mixed TRB-A/B primer pool amplified rearranged TRB by multiplex touch-down PCR. MiXCR was run by TCRdb on the multiplex PCR reads, yielding one entry per CDR3 protein. The sample shows about 1,900 distinct CDR3 sequences, 20% of them seen only once. The template was genomic DNA from peripheral blood, not RNA. Sequences were obtained from blood. The receptors stem from a human donor with a solid tumor.

This clonotype is judged medium-sized. The chain has TRBV14 and TRBJ1-2, with no clear D. This CDR3 has 14 residues. V lost 1 base and J lost 3, with 9 bases in between. The germline V gene has CDR1 SGHDN and CDR2 FVKESK. CDR3 DNA sequence: TGTGCCAGCAGCCAAGTAAACTCGTACTATGGCTACACCTTC. Translating it yields CASSQVNSYYGYTF.

In its sample, this clonotype ranks as medium-sized. The chain uses TRBV13 and TRBJ2-1; D is uncertain. In germline, CDR1 is PRHDT, CDR2 FYEKMQ (reference sequence). Trimming took off 4 bases at V and 3 bases at J, with 7 bases between the two ends. The CDR3 spans 13 residues. CDR3 in DNA: TGTGCCAGCAGCTCCAGAGGCTACAATGAGCAGTTCTTC. It specifies CASSSRGYNEQFF.

By sample share, this clonotype is medium-sized (0.01 to 0.1%). This sequence joins TRBV5-4 and TRBJ1-2; possibly TRBD1 for D (6 bases). Germline lookup yields CDR1 SGHNT and CDR2 YYREEE (reference sequence). This CDR3 has 17 amino acids. Trimming stripped 2 bases from V and 8 bases from J, with 25 bases between. The CDR3 region is CASSLRPGWQGRLGYTF. The CDR3 DNA reads as TGTGCCAGCAGCTTAAGACCGGGGTGGCAGGGGCGCTTAGGCTACACCTTC.

By share of the sample, this clonotype is medium-sized. The chain joins TRBV12-3 or TRBV12-4 to TRBJ2-7; TRBD2 matches at 11 bases. V lost 6 bases, J lost 6 bases, and 13 bases stayed unmatched. The CDR3 length is 16 residues. The chain's CDR3 is CASSRGLAGHRVEQYF. The CDR3 DNA reads as TGTGCCAGCAGCAGAGGACTAGCGGGCCACAGGGTCGAGCAGTACTTC.

This clonotype occurred a few times. The CDR3 nucleotides read TGCGCCAGCAGCCATGGGACAGCTCAAGAGACCCAGTACTTC. Encoded protein: CASSHGTAQETQYF. The chain employs TRBV5-1 and TRBJ2-5; 7 bases line up with TRBD1. The CDR3 consists of 14 residues. V trimming: 4 bases; J trimming: 2 bases; junction bases outside the gene matches: 5. Germline CDR1 is SGHRS and CDR2 is YFSETQ.

This clonotype was picked up one time. This sequence may be a read error, since a much larger clone differs from it by one base. The CDR3, as DNA: TGTGCCAGCAGTTGGACGGGGGGCCCGAACACTGAAGCTTTCTTT. Translating gives CASSWTGGPNTEAFF. The V and J genes are TRBV6-1 and TRBJ1-1, with D possibly being TRBD1 (6 bases). The germline CDR1 and CDR2 sequences are MNHNS and SASEGT. The V gene lost 5 bases and the J gene lost 1 base, with 14 bases spanning the gap. The CDR3 sequence is 15 residues long.

This clonotype is categorized as medium-sized. The chain employs TRBV20-1 and TRBJ2-3; 11 positions match TRBD1. CDR1 is DFQATT and CDR2 is SNEGSKA in the germline V gene (reference sequence). Trimming took 3 bases from V and 3 from J; bases not matched to a gene: 5. This CDR3 is 15 amino acids long. The chain's CDR3 is CSARPWDRGTDTQYF. The CDR3 nucleotides read TGCAGTGCTAGGCCTTGGGACAGGGGGACAGATACGCAGTATTTT.

The CDR3 sequence: CAIIAGVSGANVLTF. The CDR3 DNA reads TGTGCCATTATAGCGGGTGTCTCTGGGGCCAACGTCCTGACTTTC. J is TRBJ2-6 and V is TRBV21-1; TRBD2 is the table's D call, not checked against the DNA. TRBV21-1 is a known pseudogene. The CDR3 has 15 residues.

This clonotype is medium-sized within its sample. J is TRBJ1-2 and V is TRBV7-2; D remains ambiguous. Germline CDR1 and CDR2: SGHTA and FQGNSA. The CDR3 consists of 13 residues. V was clipped by 3 bases and J by 8 bases, with 13 bases between them. CDR3 in DNA: TGTGCCAGCAGCTTTCCCCAATCGGCGGGCTACACCTTC. Its translation is CASSFPQSAGYTF. The entire variable domain, with the rest obtained from reference TRBV7-2 and TRBJ1-2, is as follows: GAGVSQSPSNKVTEKGKDVELRCDPISGHTALYWYRQSLGQGLEFLIYFQGNSAPDKSGLPSDRFSAERTGGSVSTLTIQRTQQEDSAVYLCASSFPQSAGYTFGSGTRLTVV.

This chain links TRBV12-3 or TRBV12-4 with TRBJ2-3, with D maybe TRBD2 (7 bases). The V end lost 6 bases, the J end lost 2 bases, and 15 bases lay between the germline ends. The CDR3 has 15 residues. As DNA, the CDR3 is TGTGCCAGCAGCCTTAGGGGGGGGTTCACAGATACGCAGTATTTT. Its translation: CASSLRGGFTDTQYF.

This clonotype is categorized as medium-sized. This chain joins TRBV19 and TRBJ1-1; 10 bases are a match to TRBD1. The CDR3 length is 15 residues. The V and J ends lost 9 bases and 4 bases, in that order; junction bases with no gene match: 11. Germline V lookup: CDR1 LNHDA, CDR2 SQIVND (reference sequence). CDR3 in amino acids: CASDRGRPGRTEAFF. In DNA form, the CDR3 reads TGTGCCAGCGACAGGGGGCGCCCAGGACGCACTGAAGCTTTCTTT.

Only a few counts were recorded for this clonotype. This chain links TRBV5-1 with TRBJ1-1; no reliable D call. The CDR3 sequence is 11 residues long. Germline V gene lookup returns CDR1 SGHRS and CDR2 YFSETQ. Trimming took 4 bases from V and 0 from J, leaving 1 base between them. Written as DNA, the CDR3 is TGCGCCAGCAGCCTGAACACTGAAGCTTTCTTT. Translation: CASSLNTEAFF.

This clonotype was counted a few times. This chain uses TRBV28 with TRBJ2-1; D is possibly TRBD2 (7 bases). Germline V gene lookup returns CDR1 MDHEN and CDR2 SYDVKM. V was shortened by 6 bases and J by 9 bases, with 21 bases between the two germline ends. CDR3 length: 15 amino acids. DNA for the CDR3: TGTGCCAGCAGCCTACTAGGGGGGAGGGCGGGTGAGCAGTTCTTC. Translating it yields CASSLLGGRAGEQFF. Variable domain in full (rest from reference TRBV28 and TRBJ2-1): DVKVTQSSRYLVKRTGEKVFLECVQDMDHENMFWYRQDPGLGLRLIYFSYDVKMKEKGDIPEGYSVSREKKERFSLILESASTNQTSMYLCASSLLGGRAGEQFFGPGTRLTVL.

The chain is built from TRBV4-3 and TRBJ2-2; D is tentatively TRBD1 or TRBD2 (5 bases each). The CDR3 is 15 residues long. Germline V CDR1 and CDR2: LGHNA, YSLEER. V lost 4 bases and J 3 bases, leaving 12 bases between the germline ends. The CDR3 DNA reads TGCGCCAGCAGCCGCGAGGGGCTATACACCGGGGAGCTGTTTTTT. It translates to CASSREGLYTGELFF.

The genes are TRBV2 and TRBJ1-3, with D unclear. Germline values: CDR1 SNHLY, CDR2 FYNNEI. The CDR3 runs 16 residues. V was pared by 3 bases and J by 2 bases, with 14 bases between. CDR3 amino acids: CASSDLLDTPGNTIYF. The CDR3 DNA follows: TGTGCCAGCAGTGACCTCCTTGACACCCCTGGAAACACCATATATTTT.

In this sample, this clonotype is large. The J gene is TRBJ2-3, the V gene TRBV6-1; TRBD2 agrees at 7 bases. The CDR3 consists of 16 residues. In germline, CDR1 is MNHNS, CDR2 SASEGT. The V and J ends lost 0 bases and 2 bases, in that order; junction bases with no gene match: 5. The CDR3 DNA follows: TGTGCCAGCAGTGAAGCAAGCGGGGCCCCCACAGATACGCAGTATTTT. It is translated as CASSEASGAPTDTQYF.

Judged by abundance, this clonotype is medium-sized. The chain links TRBV6-1 to TRBJ1-5; no reliable D call. V dropped 6 bases and J dropped 1 base, with 4 bases sitting between them. Germline CDR1 is MNHNS and CDR2 is SASEGT. The CDR3 sequence is 12 residues long. CDR3 sequence (DNA): TGTGCCAGCAGAGCAAGCAATCAGCCCCAGCATTTT. Translating gives CASRASNQPQHF.

By its share, this clonotype is medium-sized (0.01 to 0.1%). The CDR3 here is CSASIPGDYGYTF. The CDR3 DNA follows: TGCAGTGCGTCTATCCCGGGAGACTATGGCTACACCTTC. The V gene is TRBV20-1, the J gene TRBJ1-2; D call uncertain. The V end was cut by 6 bases, the J end by 3 bases, with 14 bases between. Germline V CDR1 and CDR2: DFQATT, SNEGSKA (reference sequence). There are 13 residues in the CDR3.

This clonotype is medium-sized by share. The gene calls are TRBV6-1 and TRBJ2-7; TRBD1 might be the D (5 bases). CDR1 and CDR2 (germline): MNHNS, SASEGT. Trimming took 1 base from V and 7 from J, leaving 11 bases between them. This CDR3 spans 13 amino acids. The CDR3 loop reads CASSEEGVGEQYF. The CDR3 region has the DNA TGTGCCAGCAGTGAAGAAGGGGTTGGTGAGCAGTACTTC.

This clonotype was seen only a few times. This sequence joins TRBV2 and TRBJ2-2, with no clear D. This CDR3 comprises 15 residues. CDR1 is SNHLY, CDR2 FYNNEI, per germline. Trimming cost V 6 bases and J 1 base, with 12 bases left between them. As DNA, the CDR3 is TGTGCCAGCAGGCGTCTTGCGGTGAACACCGGGGAGCTGTTTTTT. This codes for CASRRLAVNTGELFF. Full variable domain (rest looked up from reference TRBV2 and TRBJ2-2): EPEVTQTPSHQVTQMGQEVILRCVPISNHLYFYWYRQILGQKVEFLVSFYNNEISEKSEIFDDQFSVERPDGSNFTLKIRSTKLEDSAMYFCASRRLAVNTGELFFGEGSRLTVL.

This clonotype appeared a single time. This clone may be a read error of a much larger clone one base away. J is TRBJ1-2 and V is TRBV19; unclear D gene. V lost 3 bases to trimming and J lost 0 bases, with 17 bases between them. The germline V gene has CDR1 LNHDA and CDR2 SQIVND (reference sequence). The CDR3 is 17 amino acids. CDR3 DNA: TGTGCCAGTAGTATGAAGGGCGTAGGAGCCCCTAACTATGGCTACACCTTC. Protein sequence: CASSMKGVGAPNYGYTF.

The chain recombines TRBV2 with TRBJ1-5; 9 nucleotides match TRBD1. This CDR3 region has 15 residues. The ends lost 5 bases at V and 6 bases at J; junction bases unmatched: 8. Germline loops: CDR1 SNHLY, CDR2 FYNNEI. CDR3 DNA: TGTGCCAGCAGTCCAAGACAGGGGGGAGGTCAGCCCCAGCATTTT. Translated, it gives CASSPRQGGGQPQHF.